This T cell receptor (beta chain) was identified during a study of T-cell memory formation after mild COVID-19. The V gene's germline CDR1 is SGHRS and CDR2 YFSETQ. Trimming removed 0 bases at V and 7 bases at J, with 14 bases between. This CDR3 has 15 amino acids. TCRdb re-analysed the 5' RACE reads in MiXCR, keeping a single row per CDR3 protein. The sample lists around 500,000 distinct CDR3 sequences, 15% to 20% seen once, with approximately 13% in the top ten. Sequencing used PBMCs or a T cell subset sorted from them (not recorded which). V gene TRBV5-1 combines with J gene TRBJ2-1; D may be TRBD1 (6 bases). This sequence originates from an adult woman who had mild COVID-19 (a few samples of this study predate the infection). Cell type and time point are not known. In DNA, the CDR3 is TGCGCCAGCAGCTTGGGGGTACAGGGTGGGAATGAGCAGTTCTTC. Protein: CASSLGVQGGNEQFF.